What follows are 18 T cell receptor beta chains derived from one specimen sequenced in a study of shared T cell receptors in the human thymus. The repertoire was sequenced with immunoSEQ multiplex PCR; TCRdb's copy has only in-frame clones and lacks some. The table shows 650,000 to 950,000 clones, with 80% to 90% occurring only once. This sample was shared with a second study, whose subject was human thymus T cells.

Sequencing used thymocytes. The source is a girl less than two years old with a congenital heart defect.

This clone was picked up one time. The chain employs TRBV6-6 and TRBJ1-1, with D tentatively TRBD1 (5 bases). The CDR3 runs to 15 residues. Trimming shortened V by 0 bases and J by 10 bases, and 18 bases separated the two germline ends. The V gene's germline CDR1 is MNHNY and CDR2 SVGAGI (reference sequence). CDR3 residues: CASSYSHRSPQGAFF. The CDR3 DNA reads as TGTGCCAGCAGTTACTCCCACAGGAGTCCCCAGGGAGCTTTCTTT.

The chain couples TRBV4-3 to TRBJ2-3; D may be TRBD1 (5 bases). The germline gives CDR1 LGHNA, CDR2 YSLEER. CDR3 length: 19 amino acids. Deletions cut 4 bases from V and 1 base from J, with 24 bases between. The CDR3 nucleotides read TGCGCCAGCAGCCCAGTCTTCTATAAACCCAGGGTCCGCACAGATACGCAGTATTTT. Residues: CASSPVFYKPRVRTDTQYF.

This clone was counted once. The CDR3 reads CASTPQGTPEKLFF. CDR3 in DNA: TGTGCCAGCACGCCACAGGGGACCCCTGAAAAACTGTTTTTT. The V gene is TRBV28, the J gene TRBJ1-4; 7 bases line up with TRBD1. The CDR3 contains 14 residues. The germline gives CDR1 MDHEN, CDR2 SYDVKM. After removal of 7 bases from V and 7 bases from J, the junction contained 9 bases not matched to a gene. Full variable domain (remainder filled in from reference TRBV28 and TRBJ1-4): DVKVTQSSRYLVKRTGEKVFLECVQDMDHENMFWYRQDPGLGLRLIYFSYDVKMKEKGDIPEGYSVSREKKERFSLILESASTNQTSMYLCASTPQGTPEKLFFGSGTQLSVL.

This clone has just one count. The genes are TRBV7-9 and TRBJ2-1; maybe TRBD2 (5 bases). V gave up 4 bases and J gave up 2 bases, with 9 bases separating them. In germline, CDR1 is SEHNR, CDR2 FQNEAQ (reference sequence). The CDR3 has 14 residues. CDR3 residues: CASSYEGAYNEQFF. CDR3 coding DNA: TGTGCCAGCAGCTACGAGGGAGCCTACAATGAGCAGTTCTTC. The complete variable domain, with remaining parts taken from reference TRBV7-9 and TRBJ2-1, reads DTGVSQNPRHKITKRGQNVTFRCDPISEHNRLYWYRQTLGQGPEFLTYFQNEAQLEKSRLLSDRFSAERPKGSFSTLEIQRTEQGDSAMYLCASSYEGAYNEQFFGPGTRLTVL.

The table lists this clone with a count of one. The chain uses TRBV27 and TRBJ1-2, with D possibly matching TRBD1 (6 bases). Between the trimmed V and J ends, which lost 2 bases and 0 bases, there was a span of 10 bases. CDR3 length: 15 amino acids. Germline assignment: CDR1 MNHEY and CDR2 SMNVEV (reference sequence). The DNA of the CDR3 is TGTGCCAGCAGTTTAGGGGGGGGGCCTAACTATGGCTACACCTTC. The encoded protein is CASSLGGGPNYGYTF.

The chain joins TRBV7-2 to TRBJ1-2; D gene unclear. The CDR3 is 13 residues long. CDR1 is SGHTA, CDR2 FQGNSA, per germline. Trimming left V 5 bases short and J 3 bases short, with 10 bases between. CDR3 coding DNA: TGTGCCAGCAGCCCCCGGTTGGACTATGGCTACACCTTC. Translated, it gives CASSPRLDYGYTF.

The gene calls are TRBV5-6 and TRBJ1-5, with unresolved D. Looked up from germline, CDR1 is SGHDT and CDR2 is YYEEEE. The CDR3 consists of 13 residues. Trimming pared 0 bases from V and 4 bases from J, leaving 5 bases between. The CDR3 DNA reads as TGTGCCAGCAGCTTGGGGACTAATCAGCCCCAGCATTTT. This sequence encodes CASSLGTNQPQHF.

This clone was observed a single time. V and J are TRBV9 and TRBJ1-5; tentatively, D is TRBD1 (5 bases). Per germline, CDR1 SGDLS and CDR2 YYNGEE. The CDR3 is made up of 15 amino acids. The V gene lost 0 bases and the J gene lost 4 bases, with 11 bases spanning the gap. Here the CDR3 DNA reads TGTGCCAGCAGCGTAGACGGGGGACGGAATCAGCCCCAGCATTTT. Protein product: CASSVDGGRNQPQHF.

V is TRBV7-9 and J is TRBJ2-4; maybe TRBD1 (5 bases). The V end lost 3 bases, the J end lost 8 bases, and 11 bases lay between the germline ends. Per germline, CDR1 SEHNR and CDR2 FQNEAQ (reference sequence). This CDR3 has 13 residues. The CDR3 spells CASSFEGVHIQYF. CDR3 DNA: TGTGCCAGCAGCTTCGAAGGGGTACACATTCAGTACTTC.

The chain uses TRBV4-3 and TRBJ1-2; D not certain. CDR3 size: 17 residues. Germline CDR1 LGHNA, CDR2 YSLEER. Trimming cost V 0 bases and J 3 bases, with 17 bases left between them. CDR3 in amino acids: CASSQDRSEGRYYGYTF. The CDR3 nucleotides are TGCGCCAGCAGCCAAGATAGATCAGAGGGTCGATACTATGGCTACACCTTC.

This rearrangement joins TRBV28 to TRBJ1-1; D not resolved. The germline gives CDR1 MDHEN, CDR2 SYDVKM. The CDR3 length is 14 residues. V was shortened by 5 bases and J by 7 bases, with 17 bases between the two germline ends. CDR3 in amino acids: CASSPYGERVEAFF. Written as DNA, the CDR3 is TGTGCCAGCAGTCCTTACGGCGAGCGGGTTGAAGCTTTCTTT.

In DNA, the CDR3 is TGTGCCATCAGTGAGTGGGACAGCCAAGAGACCCAGTACTTC. It is translated as CAISEWDSQETQYF. This chain uses TRBV10-3 with TRBJ2-5; 7 bases map to TRBD1. This CDR3 is 14 amino acids long. V lost 1 base to trimming and J lost 1 base; unmatched junction nucleotides: 0. Per germline, CDR1 ENHRY and CDR2 SYGVKD.

The gene calls are TRBV5-6 and TRBJ2-7, with D possibly TRBD2 on 5 matching bases. The V end lost 4 bases, the J end lost 2 bases, and 13 bases lay between the germline ends. The germline CDR1 and CDR2 sequences are SGHDT and YYEEEE. There are 14 residues in the CDR3. CDR3 in amino acids: CASSLPRGAYEQYF. The CDR3 DNA reads TGTGCCAGCAGCCTCCCCCGGGGAGCCTACGAGCAGTACTTC.

The rearrangement joins TRBV25-1 to TRBJ1-5; unclear D gene. The germline CDR1 and CDR2 sequences are MGHDK and SYGVNS. The CDR3 spans 16 residues. Trimming shortened V by 2 bases and J by 5 bases, and 16 bases separated the two germline ends. This chain's CDR3 is CASSERDPYGDQPQHF. For the CDR3, the DNA is TGTGCCAGCAGTGAAAGAGACCCCTACGGGGATCAGCCCCAGCATTTT.

CDR3 protein: CASSAGGKTEAFF. The CDR3 DNA sequence: TGTGCCAGCAGTGCGGGGGGTAAGACTGAAGCTTTCTTT. The chain joins TRBV27 to TRBJ1-1, with D possibly being TRBD1 (5 bases). Trimming removed 5 bases at V and 5 bases at J, with 12 bases between. Germline V gene lookup returns CDR1 MNHEY and CDR2 SMNVEV (reference sequence). The CDR3 runs 13 residues.

Note on this clone: Additional DNA sequences in this sample encode the identical CDR3. V gene TRBV4-1 combines with J gene TRBJ1-6, with D perhaps TRBD1 (6 bases). The CDR3 spans 18 residues. The germline gives CDR1 MGHRA, CDR2 YSYEKL. V was cut by 0 bases and J by 0 bases, with 12 bases left in between. The CDR3 bases are TGCGCCAGCAGCCAAGAAGACAGGTCAAGCTCCTATAATTCACCCCTCCACTTT. It specifies CASSQEDRSSSYNSPLHF.

J is TRBJ2-7 and V is TRBV14; 8 bases map to TRBD2. V shed 0 bases and J 3 bases; nucleotides not matched to a gene: 7. Germline V gene data show CDR1 as SGHDN and CDR2 as FVKESK. CDR3 size: 16 residues. CDR3 DNA sequence: TGTGCCAGCAGCCAAGAATCGGGGGGGAGCCGCTACGAGCAGTACTTC. This codes for CASSQESGGSRYEQYF.

V is TRBV7-9 and J is TRBJ1-5; D perhaps matches TRBD1 (6 bases). The CDR3 is made up of 17 amino acids. CDR1 is SEHNR and CDR2 is FQNEAQ in the germline V gene (reference sequence). Trimming shortened V by 4 bases and J by 2 bases, and 18 bases separated the two germline ends. The CDR3 region has the DNA TGTGCCAGCAGCTCGGAGAGGGGGGGGCGCGGCAATCAGCCCCAGCATTTT. Its translation: CASSSERGGRGNQPQHF.